Given below is one T cell receptor (beta chain) in context. The sample originates from a study of spatial heterogeneity in lung cancer. J lost 8 bases, V lost 0 bases, and 9 bases had no gene match. Germline assignment: CDR1 ENHRY and CDR2 SYGVKD. This CDR3 has 16 amino acids. TCRdb reanalysed the 5' RACE reads using MiXCR and keeps one entry per CDR3 protein. This table has 60,000 to 85,000 distinct CDR3 sequences, less than 9.5% appearing once. Time point indicated: blood at routine non-recurrence follow-up after resection. This chain uses TRBV10-3 with TRBJ2-1, with 8 bases that match TRBD2. This clonotype was obtained from a female donor with early-stage non-small cell lung cancer. The input for sequencing was PBMCs, taken at follow-up. CDR3 coding DNA: TGTGCCATCAGTGAGTCAGAAAGAACTAGCGGAGATGAGCAGTTCTTC. It codes for CAISESERTSGDEQFF.